What follows are 32 T cell receptor beta chains derived from one specimen sequenced in a study of regulatory T cells in long-lasting Graves disease (dated by TCRdb to about 2021). To prepare the library, multiplex PCR was applied. Sequencing was carried out with an Illumina HiSeq 4000. iRepertoire HTBI primers and Arm-PCR amplification of CDR3 regions were used to construct TCR beta libraries. TCRdb trimmed public reads at Q25 via fastp, called clones via MiXCR and kept in-frame beta chains. Identical CDR3 proteins give one entry, which carries the most common genes and DNA. This sample holds about 290,000 distinct CDR3 sequences; roughly 21% were observed only once. In total, the top ten clones hold around three fifths of the sample. The sample's time point label, in plain terms: persistent/refractory GD, antithyroid drugs over 5 years with positive TRAb. For both TCR sequencing and RNA sequencing, RNA was extracted from PBMCs in TRIzol.

This sample comprised peripheral blood mononuclear cells (PBMCs), obtained when the disease was refractory, from a patient treated with antithyroid drugs. These receptors were taken from a female donor with Graves disease.

This clonotype was detected ten times or more. This chain uses TRBV5-6 with TRBJ1-2; D is ambiguous. The CDR3 length is 15 residues. Trimming cost V 3 bases and J 4 bases, with 16 bases left between them. Germline V lookup: CDR1 SGHDT, CDR2 YYEEEE. DNA for the CDR3: TGTGCCAGCAGCTGGACGGCGGACGTAAGCTATGGCTACACCTTC. Translating gives CASSWTADVSYGYTF.

The chain joins TRBV7-9 to TRBJ1-5; D remains unclear. Germline V lookup: CDR1 SEHNR, CDR2 FQNEAQ (reference sequence). V lost 5 bases, J lost 3 bases, and 11 bases lay in between. CDR3 length: 14 amino acids. The CDR3 DNA reads TGTGCCAGCAGCCTAGACACTACCAATCAGCCCCAGCATTTT. This gives the protein CASSLDTTNQPQHF.

The V gene is TRBV7-9, the J gene TRBJ2-5; tentative D call: TRBD2 (6 bases). CDR3 size: 14 residues. Germline V lookup: CDR1 SEHNR, CDR2 FQNEAQ (reference sequence). Trimming shortened V by 1 base and J by 5 bases, and 11 bases separated the two germline ends. The CDR3 sequence is CASSLVGGMETQYF. The CDR3 region has the DNA TGTGCCAGCAGCTTAGTTGGGGGGATGGAGACCCAGTACTTC.

DNA of the CDR3: TGCAGCGTTCGCGCGGCGACGAACACCGGGGAGCTGTTTTTT. As protein: CSVRAATNTGELFF. The chain uses TRBV29-1 and TRBJ2-2; the D is unclear. The CDR3 length is 14 residues. The germline V gene encodes CDR1 SQVTM and CDR2 ANQGSEA. Trimming took 5 bases from V and 0 from J, leaving 10 bases between them.

This clonotype was counted many times. The V call is TRBV28, the J call TRBJ2-7, with D perhaps TRBD2 (5 bases). This CDR3 contains 14 residues. Germline lookup yields CDR1 MDHEN and CDR2 SYDVKM. V was clipped by 4 bases and J by 0 bases, with 10 bases between them. CDR3 region: CASSSGVLSYEQYF. CDR3 sequence (DNA): TGTGCCAGCAGTTCCGGGGTGCTCTCCTACGAGCAGTACTTC.

The chain carries TRBV2 and TRBJ2-3; no firm D call. Trimming removed 6 bases from V and 0 bases from J, with 10 bases in between. Germline CDR1 reads SNHLY; CDR2 reads FYNNEI. The CDR3 has 14 amino acids. The CDR3 here is CASSQAPSTDTQYF. The DNA of the CDR3 is TGTGCCAGCAGCCAAGCGCCTAGCACAGATACGCAGTATTTT.

This clonotype has at least ten counts. The chain recombines TRBV7-9 with TRBJ2-7; D tentatively reads TRBD1 or TRBD2 (5 bases each). This CDR3 has 13 amino acids. Trimming removed 1 base from V and 7 bases from J, with 11 bases in between. CDR1 and CDR2 from the germline V gene are SEHNR and FQNEAQ (reference sequence). The CDR3 DNA sequence: TGTGCCAGCAGCTTAGGGGGGTTCGGGGAGCAGTACTTC. This encodes CASSLGGFGEQYF.

This clonotype was picked up a small number of times. The chain employs TRBV19 and TRBJ1-5; D is unclear. The CDR3 has 15 residues. In germline, CDR1 is LNHDA, CDR2 SQIVND (reference sequence). Trimming shortened V by 5 bases and J by 8 bases, and 19 bases separated the two germline ends. The CDR3 DNA follows: TGTGCCAGTAGTCCGTCGTCACAATACGCAGAGCCCCAGCATTTT. Translated: CASSPSSQYAEPQHF. Together with reference TRBV19 and TRBJ1-5, the CDR3 gives the full variable domain: DGGITQSPKYLFRKEGQNVTLSCEQNLNHDAMYWYRQDPGQGLRLIYYSQIVNDFQKGDIAEGYSVSREKKESFPLTVTSAQKNPTAFYLCASSPSSQYAEPQHFGDGTRLSIL.

This clonotype was seen ten or more times. The chain employs TRBV2 and TRBJ2-5; 8 bases agree with TRBD1. The CDR3 runs to 12 residues. Germline V gene data show CDR1 as SNHLY and CDR2 as FYNNEI. After removal of 8 bases from V and 1 base from J, the junction contained 0 bases not matched to a gene. In DNA, the CDR3 is TGTGCCAGCGGACAGGGCCAAGAGACCCAGTACTTC. Protein sequence: CASGQGQETQYF. Full variable domain (remainder filled in from reference TRBV2 and TRBJ2-5): EPEVTQTPSHQVTQMGQEVILRCVPISNHLYFYWYRQILGQKVEFLVSFYNNEISEKSEIFDDQFSVERPDGSNFTLKIRSTKLEDSAMYFCASGQGQETQYFGPGTRLLVL.

This rearrangement joins TRBV29-1 to TRBJ2-3; 11 positions match TRBD2. Trimming cost V 5 bases and J 0 bases; bases outside gene matches: 1. Germline-derived CDR1 and CDR2 are SQVTM and ANQGSEA. The CDR3 has 14 residues. The DNA of the CDR3 is TGCAGCGTTCGGACTAGCGGGAGCACAGATACGCAGTATTTT. This encodes CSVRTSGSTDTQYF.

The rearrangement joins TRBV7-9 to TRBJ1-2, with D possibly matching TRBD1 (5 bases). This CDR3 contains 13 residues. CDR1 SEHNR and CDR2 FQNEAQ come from the germline V gene (reference sequence). The V end was cut by 4 bases, the J end by 3 bases, with 9 bases between. CDR3 sequence reads: CASSSRDHYGYTF. The CDR3 nucleotides are TGTGCCAGCAGCTCCCGGGACCACTATGGCTACACCTTC.

Details on this clonotype: At one end, the junction sequence differs from germline, possibly due to a read error. The rearrangement links TRBV28 to TRBJ2-4, with D possibly matching TRBD2 (6 bases). The CDR3 spans 15 residues. CDR1 is MDHEN and CDR2 is SYDVKM in the germline V gene. CDR3 DNA sequence: TGTGCCAGCAGTTTAGGGACTCTAGCCGAAAACATTCAGTACTTC. Residues: CASSLGTLAENIQYF.

This clonotype was found a few times. The chain uses TRBV27 and TRBJ1-5, with 9 bases that match TRBD1. With V trimmed by 6 bases and J by 6 bases, 6 bases remained unmatched. Germline V gene data show CDR1 as MNHEY and CDR2 as SMNVEV (reference sequence). The CDR3 contains 14 residues. The CDR3 region is CASRPGQGFQPQHF. The CDR3 DNA sequence: TGTGCCAGCAGACCGGGACAGGGCTTTCAGCCCCAGCATTTT.

J is TRBJ2-2 and V is TRBV27; the match to TRBD2 covers 7 bases. J lost 0 bases, V lost 4 bases, and 20 bases had no gene match. The V gene's germline CDR1 is MNHEY and CDR2 SMNVEV (reference sequence). The CDR3 covers 21 residues. Here the CDR3 reads CASSSRRGLTGIRSNTGELFF. CDR3 in DNA: TGTGCCAGCAGTTCAAGAAGGGGACTAACGGGAATCCGATCGAACACCGGGGAGCTGTTTTTT.

The rearrangement links TRBV12-3 or TRBV12-4 to TRBJ1-4; 7 bases agree with TRBD1. Losses at the gene ends were 10 bases for V and 4 bases for J; bases not matched to a gene: 6. The CDR3 totals 13 residues. CDR3 residues: CATMDRNNEKLFF. CDR3 DNA: TGTGCCACCATGGACAGGAATAATGAAAAACTGTTTTTT.

This clonotype was recorded at least ten times. As DNA, the CDR3 is TGTGCCAGCAGCATACAGGGTCGGAGCAATCAGCCCCAGCATTTT. This sequence encodes CASSIQGRSNQPQHF. The chain employs TRBV28 and TRBJ1-5; the D gene is possibly TRBD1 (6 bases). Germline V CDR1 and CDR2: MDHEN, SYDVKM. V was cut by 6 bases and J by 1 base, with 13 bases left in between. This CDR3 contains 15 residues.

The rearrangement links TRBV12-3 or TRBV12-4 to TRBJ1-1; no definite D call. CDR3 size: 14 residues. V was pared by 4 bases and J by 4 bases, with 13 bases between. CDR3 protein: CASSSEGWSTEAFF. In nucleotides, the CDR3 is TGTGCCAGCAGTTCGGAGGGCTGGAGCACTGAAGCTTTCTTT.

This clonotype showed up many times. V is TRBV7-2 and J is TRBJ2-4, with 12 bases fitting TRBD2. Germline V lookup: CDR1 SGHTA, CDR2 FQGNSA. The CDR3 has 19 residues. The trim removed 1 base at V and 9 bases at J, leaving 16 bases unmatched. CDR3 residues: CASSLGWLAGGLERSIQYF. The CDR3, as DNA: TGTGCCAGCAGCTTAGGTTGGCTAGCGGGAGGGCTCGAGAGGAGCATTCAGTACTTC.

This clonotype was seen many times. The chain is built from TRBV7-2 and TRBJ2-7; possibly TRBD2 for D (6 bases). The CDR3 loop spans 14 amino acids. Germline V lookup: CDR1 SGHTA, CDR2 FQGNSA. Trimming removed 4 bases from V and 2 bases from J, with 12 bases in between. The CDR3: CASSWGSGTYEQYF. The CDR3 DNA follows: TGTGCCAGCAGCTGGGGTAGCGGAACCTACGAGCAGTACTTC.

In its sample, this clonotype was seen many times. The V call is TRBV7-2, the J call TRBJ1-4; D is unresolved. There are 13 residues in the CDR3. The germline V gene has CDR1 SGHTA and CDR2 FQGNSA. The ends were cut back, 5 bases at V and 8 bases at J, with 12 bases in the middle. The CDR3 reads CASSPMAGEKLFF. As DNA, the CDR3 is TGTGCCAGCAGCCCAATGGCGGGGGAAAAACTGTTTTTT.

This clonotype was seen ten or more times. The J gene is TRBJ2-7, the V gene TRBV28; D not resolved. V was pared by 6 bases and J by 4 bases, with 13 bases between. Germline lookup yields CDR1 MDHEN and CDR2 SYDVKM. The CDR3 is 13 residues long. CDR3 sequence reads: CASRVGSGYEQYF. The CDR3 DNA follows: TGTGCCAGCAGGGTTGGGTCGGGTTACGAGCAGTACTTC.

This clonotype came up many times. V gene TRBV7-2 combines with J gene TRBJ2-5, with 8 positions matching TRBD1. Per germline, CDR1 SGHTA and CDR2 FQGNSA. This CDR3 contains 15 residues. Trimming took 5 bases from V and 11 from J; bases not matched to a gene: 16. The CDR3 nucleotides are TGTGCCAGCAGCCGCGACGGACAGGGCTGGGGGGAGCAGTACTTC. Protein product: CASSRDGQGWGEQYF.

This clonotype occurred many times. One end of the junction is discordant with germline, which a read error may explain. The gene calls are TRBV6-5 and TRBJ2-5; a weak D match, TRBD1 (5 bases). The CDR3 loop spans 12 amino acids. CDR1 is MNHEY, CDR2 SVGAGI, per germline. The DNA for the CDR3 is TGTGCCAGCAGTTTGACAGACAGTCCCCTTAACTTC. This gives the protein CASSLTDSPLNF.

This clonotype came up a few times. The rearrangement joins TRBV28 to TRBJ2-5; D perhaps matches TRBD2 (6 bases). Per the germline V gene, CDR1 is MDHEN and CDR2 is SYDVKM. The CDR3 has 11 residues. Trimming took 6 bases from V and 10 from J, leaving 12 bases between them. CDR3 amino acids: CASSRGTGQYF. The CDR3 nucleotides are TGTGCCAGCAGCCGGGGGACCGGCCAGTACTTC.

Turning to this clonotype: This may stem from a read error, because a much larger clone lies one nucleotide away. In DNA form, the CDR3 reads TGTGCCAGCAGCTTTGATTACAGGGGGCCCTACGAGCAGTACTTC. Translation gives CASSFDYRGPYEQYF. This chain joins TRBV5-6 and TRBJ2-7, with 9 positions matching TRBD1. V lost 2 bases to trimming and J lost 2 bases; unmatched junction nucleotides: 5. The CDR3 is 15 residues long. Germline V CDR1 and CDR2: SGHDT, YYEEEE. The full variable domain, with the rest looked up from reference TRBV5-6 and TRBJ2-7, is DAGVTQSPTHLIKTRGQQVTLRCSPKSGHDTVSWYQQALGQGPQFIFQYYEEEERQRGNFPDRFSGHQFPNYSSELNVNALLLGDSALYLCASSFDYRGPYEQYFGPGTRLTVT.

The chain links TRBV7-2 to TRBJ1-1; D is unclear. The germline gives CDR1 SGHTA, CDR2 FQGNSA. The CDR3 has 13 residues. Trimming left V 7 bases short and J 4 bases short, with 13 bases between. This CDR3 reads CASNKVVGTEAFF. The DNA for the CDR3 is TGTGCCAGCAACAAGGTGGTCGGCACTGAAGCTTTCTTT.

The chain recombines TRBV7-9 with TRBJ2-7, with 7 bases lining up with TRBD1. Germline trimming cut 5 bases from V and 2 bases from J; bases unmatched to any gene: 15. Germline CDR1 reads SEHNR; CDR2 reads FQNEAQ (reference sequence). The CDR3 has 17 amino acids. The CDR3 region is CASSQGEPGLWPYEQYF. The CDR3 DNA reads as TGTGCCAGCAGCCAGGGGGAGCCAGGCCTCTGGCCCTACGAGCAGTACTTC.

Comment on this clonotype: A clone one base away is much larger, so this may be a read error. The chain is built from TRBV28 and TRBJ2-7; D is perhaps TRBD2 (5 bases). Germline values: CDR1 MDHEN, CDR2 SYDVKM. The CDR3 runs 13 residues. V was shortened by 11 bases and J by 4 bases, with 18 bases between the two germline ends. This CDR3 is CAGKSGASYEQYF. The CDR3 DNA reads as TGTGCCGGCAAAAGCGGAGCCTCTTACGAGCAGTACTTC.

This clonotype turned up a few times. This rearrangement joins TRBV27 to TRBJ1-1; possible D gene TRBD1, 5 bases. Germline CDR1 MNHEY, CDR2 SMNVEV (reference sequence). V was shortened by 0 bases and J by 7 bases, with 9 bases between the two germline ends. The CDR3 is 13 residues long. CDR3 coding DNA: TGTGCCAGCAGTTTATCGGGGGGAGGTGAAGCTTTCTTT. As protein: CASSLSGGGEAFF.

The CDR3 DNA reads as TGTGCTACTAGAGGCAGCAATCAGCCCCAGCATTTT. Amino acid sequence: CATRGSNQPQHF. V and J are TRBV6-1 and TRBJ1-5; D is unclear. From germline, CDR1 is MNHNS and CDR2 SASEGT. This CDR3 has 12 residues.

The chain joins TRBV9 to TRBJ2-6; D is unresolved. Trimming removed 0 bases from V and 4 bases from J, with 8 bases in between. The germline gives CDR1 SGDLS, CDR2 YYNGEE. This CDR3 comprises 15 residues. Here the CDR3 reads CASSVGERGANVLTF. The CDR3 DNA follows: TGTGCCAGCAGCGTAGGAGAAAGGGGGGCCAACGTCCTGACTTTC.

The chain has TRBV7-3 and TRBJ2-3; 8 bases are a match to TRBD1. The length of the CDR3 is 16 residues. In germline, CDR1 is SGHTA, CDR2 FQGTGA. V shed 4 bases and J 4 bases; nucleotides not matched to a gene: 10. CDR3 amino acids: CASSYGQGRGADTQYF. The CDR3, as DNA: TGTGCCAGCAGCTACGGACAGGGAAGGGGCGCAGATACGCAGTATTTT.